This is a list of T cell receptor beta chains from one sample in a study of lymphopenia after photon versus proton radiotherapy. Only in-frame clones appear in the TCRdb table, and some are missing; sequencing was by immunoSEQ multiplex PCR. The sample records approximately 12,000 clones, about 87% being singletons. This sample comprised peripheral blood, obtained from a patient treated with photon-based radiotherapy. Source of these receptors: a man between 60 and 70 years old with pancreatic cancer. Each CDR3 is given with its conserved first and last residue. A D gene is named only where the DNA matches it firmly. A row's size may be missing; if present it is once, few, many or a size class.

.	TRBV7-6	TRBJ2-1	.	CASSSRSGQISYNEQFF	TGTGCCAGCAGCTCCCGTTCGGGGCAAATATCCTACAATGAGCAGTTCTTC
TRBD2	TRBV30	TRBJ2-3	.	CAWSGTSGADTQYF	TGTGCCTGGAGTGGAACTAGCGGGGCAGATACGCAGTATTTT
TRBD2	TRBV5-6	TRBJ2-1	.	CASSLGLAGGVEQFF	TGTGCCAGCAGCTTGGGGCTAGCGGGGGGAGTTGAGCAGTTCTTC
TRBD2	TRBV7-7	TRBJ2-1	.	CAVRSGGANEQFF	TGTGCTGTGAGGAGCGGGGGGGCAAATGAGCAGTTCTTC
.	TRBV2	TRBJ1-2	.	CASTKLRDNYGYTF	TGTGCCAGCACCAAGCTCAGGGACAACTATGGCTACACCTTC
.	TRBV7-1	TRBJ1-2	.	CASSSGTRGYTF	TGTGCCAGCAGCTCCGGGACCCGAGGCTACACCTTC
.	TRBV30	TRBJ1-6	.	CAWAPEYNSPLHF	TGTGCCTGGGCCCCGGAATATAATTCACCCCTCCACTTT
.	TRBV6-4	TRBJ1-1	.	CASSDRPNTEAFF	TGTGCCAGCAGTGACCGGCCCAACACTGAAGCTTTCTTT
.	TRBV7-2	TRBJ1-3	.	CASSLERIGRFSSGNTIYF	TGTGCCAGCAGCTTAGAGAGGATAGGACGATTTTCCTCTGGAAACACCATATATTTT
.	TRBV29-1	TRBJ2-7	few	CSVADYEQYF	TGCAGCGTTGCAGACTACGAGCAGTACTTC
.	TRBV11-2	TRBJ1-1	.	CASSLHRQAFF	TGTGCCAGCAGCTTACACAGGCAAGCTTTCTTT
.	TRBV5-8	TRBJ1-5	.	CASSLTQPQHF	TGTGCCAGCAGCTTGACTCAGCCCCAGCATTTT
.	TRBV5-6	TRBJ1-2	once	CASSLDGQGYGYTF	TGTGCCAGCAGCTTGGATGGGCAGGGTTATGGCTACACCTTC
TRBD1	TRBV30	TRBJ1-2	.	CAWSRDRPRGYTF	TGTGCCTGGAGTCGGGACAGGCCCAGGGGCTACACCTTC
TRBD2	TRBV6-1	TRBJ2-3	.	CASISGTRIADTQYF	TGTGCCAGCATCTCCGGGACTAGAATCGCAGATACGCAGTATTTT